The following is a TCR beta chain sequence with its context. This record belongs to a study of OX40 agonist ivuxolimab in advanced cancers. Between the trimmed V and J ends, which lost 0 bases and 7 bases, there was a span of 7 bases. Germline values: CDR1 SGHDT, CDR2 YYEEEE. The CDR3 is 13 amino acids. The protocol was immunoSEQ multiplex PCR, while the TCRdb copy is restricted to in-frame clones and leaves out a portion. The table has 65,000 to 95,000 clones, roughly 84% seen once. This receptor was obtained from an adult with an advanced solid tumor such as melanoma, head and neck, liver or kidney cancer. The source material was CD4+ or CD8+ T cells sorted from blood, sampled in a trial of the OX40 agonist ivuxolimab. This chain uses TRBV5-6 with TRBJ2-2; the D gene is possibly TRBD2 (6 bases). The CDR3 region has the DNA TGTGCCAGCAGCTTGGCCGGGGGCGGGGAGCTGTTTTTT. This encodes CASSLAGGGELFF.